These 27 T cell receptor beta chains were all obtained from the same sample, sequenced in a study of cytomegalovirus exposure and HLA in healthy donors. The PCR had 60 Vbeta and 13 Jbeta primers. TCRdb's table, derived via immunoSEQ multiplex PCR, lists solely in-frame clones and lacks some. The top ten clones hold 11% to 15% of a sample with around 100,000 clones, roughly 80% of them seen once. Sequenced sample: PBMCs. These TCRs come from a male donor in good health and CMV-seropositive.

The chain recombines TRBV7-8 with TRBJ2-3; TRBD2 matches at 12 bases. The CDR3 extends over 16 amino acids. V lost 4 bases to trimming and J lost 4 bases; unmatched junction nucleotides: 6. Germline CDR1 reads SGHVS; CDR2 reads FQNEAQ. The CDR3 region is CASSSWTSGVADTQYF. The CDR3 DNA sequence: TGTGCCAGCAGCTCCTGGACTAGCGGGGTAGCAGATACGCAGTATTTT.

The CDR3, as DNA: TGTGCCAGCAGTACTGTTACGGGGGGAGACTATGGCTACACCTTC. Translation gives CASSTVTGGDYGYTF. The V and J genes are TRBV6-5 and TRBJ1-2; tentative D call: TRBD1 (5 bases). Germline V gene data show CDR1 as MNHEY and CDR2 as SVGAGI. Trimming left V 5 bases short and J 3 bases short, with 16 bases between. CDR3 length: 15 residues.

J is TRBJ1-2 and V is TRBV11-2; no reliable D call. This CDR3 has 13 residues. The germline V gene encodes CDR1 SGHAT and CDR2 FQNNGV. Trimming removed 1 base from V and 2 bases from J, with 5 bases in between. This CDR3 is CASSLARNYGYTF. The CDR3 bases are TGTGCCAGCAGCTTAGCCAGGAACTATGGCTACACCTTC.

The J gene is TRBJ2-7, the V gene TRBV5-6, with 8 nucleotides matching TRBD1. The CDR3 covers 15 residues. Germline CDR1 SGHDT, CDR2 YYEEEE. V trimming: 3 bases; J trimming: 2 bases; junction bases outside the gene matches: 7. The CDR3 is CASSSPGGRAYEQYF. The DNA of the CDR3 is TGTGCCAGCAGCTCCCCAGGGGGCAGAGCCTACGAGCAGTACTTC.

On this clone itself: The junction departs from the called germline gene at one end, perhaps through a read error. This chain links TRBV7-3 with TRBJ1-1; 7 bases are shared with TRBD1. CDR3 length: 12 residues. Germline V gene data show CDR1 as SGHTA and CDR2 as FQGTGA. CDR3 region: CASSRTGTAFSF. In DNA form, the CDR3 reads TGTGCCAGCAGCAGGACCGGGACAGCCTTTTCGTTT. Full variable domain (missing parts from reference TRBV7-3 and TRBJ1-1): GAGVSQTPSNKVTEKGKYVELRCDPISGHTALYWYRQSLGQGPEFLIYFQGTGAADDSGLPNDRFFAVRPEGSVSTLKIQRTERGDSAVYLCASSRTGTAFSFGQGTRLTVV.

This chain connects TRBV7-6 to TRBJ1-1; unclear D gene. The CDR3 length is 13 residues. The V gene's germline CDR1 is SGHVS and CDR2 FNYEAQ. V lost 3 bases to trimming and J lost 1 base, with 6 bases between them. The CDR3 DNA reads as TGTGCCAGCAGCTTGAGAGGGAACACTGAAGCTTTCTTT. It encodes CASSLRGNTEAFF.

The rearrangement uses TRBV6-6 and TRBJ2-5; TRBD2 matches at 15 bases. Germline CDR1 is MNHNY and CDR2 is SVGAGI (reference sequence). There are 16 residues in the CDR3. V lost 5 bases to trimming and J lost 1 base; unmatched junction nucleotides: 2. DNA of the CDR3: TGTGCCAGCAGTCCGGGACTAGCGGGGGGCCAAGAGACCCAGTACTTC. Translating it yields CASSPGLAGGQETQYF.

CDR3: CASSEWDRGSYEQYF. The CDR3 region has the DNA TGTGCCAGCAGTGAATGGGACAGGGGTTCCTACGAGCAGTACTTC. This sequence joins TRBV2 and TRBJ2-7; 10 bases line up with TRBD1. V lost 2 bases to trimming and J lost 1 base; unmatched junction nucleotides: 2. CDR3 length: 15 residues. Germline CDR1 is SNHLY and CDR2 is FYNNEI.

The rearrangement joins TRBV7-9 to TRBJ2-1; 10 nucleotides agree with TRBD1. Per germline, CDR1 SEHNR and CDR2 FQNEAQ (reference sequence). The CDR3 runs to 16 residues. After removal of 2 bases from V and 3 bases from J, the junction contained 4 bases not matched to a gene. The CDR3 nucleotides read TGTGCCAGCAGCTTAAGCGGGGACAGGGGCTACAATGAGCAGTTCTTC. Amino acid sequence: CASSLSGDRGYNEQFF.

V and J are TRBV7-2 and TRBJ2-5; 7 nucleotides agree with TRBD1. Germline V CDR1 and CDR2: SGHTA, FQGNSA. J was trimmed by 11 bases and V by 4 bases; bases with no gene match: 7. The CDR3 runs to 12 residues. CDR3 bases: TGTGCCAGCAGCTCTGGAGAGGGGGCGCAGTACTTC. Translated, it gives CASSSGEGAQYF.

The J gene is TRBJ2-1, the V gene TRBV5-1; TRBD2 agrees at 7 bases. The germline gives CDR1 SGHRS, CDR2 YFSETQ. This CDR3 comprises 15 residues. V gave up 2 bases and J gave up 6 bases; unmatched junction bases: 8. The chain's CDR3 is CASSFGGGSGNEQFF. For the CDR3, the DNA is TGCGCCAGCAGCTTTGGCGGGGGTTCGGGCAATGAGCAGTTCTTC.

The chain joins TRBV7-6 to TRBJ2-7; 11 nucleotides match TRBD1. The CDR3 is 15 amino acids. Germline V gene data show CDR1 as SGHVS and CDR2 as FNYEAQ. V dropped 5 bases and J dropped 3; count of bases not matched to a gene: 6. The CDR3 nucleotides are TGTGCCAGCAGCCCCGGGACAGGGGGTTTCTACGAGCAGTACTTC. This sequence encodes CASSPGTGGFYEQYF.

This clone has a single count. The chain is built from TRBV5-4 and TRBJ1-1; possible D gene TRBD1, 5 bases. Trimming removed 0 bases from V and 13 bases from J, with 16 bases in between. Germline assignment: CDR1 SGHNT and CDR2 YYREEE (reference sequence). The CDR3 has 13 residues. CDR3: CASSLVGDPGGFF. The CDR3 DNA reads TGTGCCAGCAGCTTGGTGGGGGACCCGGGGGGTTTCTTT.

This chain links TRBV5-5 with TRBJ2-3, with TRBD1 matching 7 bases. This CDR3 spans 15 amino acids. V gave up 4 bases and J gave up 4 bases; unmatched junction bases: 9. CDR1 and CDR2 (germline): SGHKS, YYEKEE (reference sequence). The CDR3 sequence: CASSPERGRADTQYF. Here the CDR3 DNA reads TGTGCCAGCAGCCCCGAGAGGGGGCGGGCAGATACGCAGTATTTT.

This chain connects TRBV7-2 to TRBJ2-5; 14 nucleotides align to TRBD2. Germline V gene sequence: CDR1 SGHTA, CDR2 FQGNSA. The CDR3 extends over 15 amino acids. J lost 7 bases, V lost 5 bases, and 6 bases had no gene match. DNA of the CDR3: TGTGCCAGCAGCCCGACTAGCGGGGGGGGAAGGACCCAGTACTTC. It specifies CASSPTSGGGRTQYF. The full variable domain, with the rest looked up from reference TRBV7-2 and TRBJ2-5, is GAGVSQSPSNKVTEKGKDVELRCDPISGHTALYWYRQSLGQGLEFLIYFQGNSAPDKSGLPSDRFSAERTGGSVSTLTIQRTQQEDSAVYLCASSPTSGGGRTQYFGPGTRLLVL.

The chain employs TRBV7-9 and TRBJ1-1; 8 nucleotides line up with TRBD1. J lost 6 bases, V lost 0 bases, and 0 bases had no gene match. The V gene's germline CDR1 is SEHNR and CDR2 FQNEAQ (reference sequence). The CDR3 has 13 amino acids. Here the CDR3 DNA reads TGTGCCAGCAGCTTAGCACAGGGGGCTGAAGCTTTCTTT. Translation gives CASSLAQGAEAFF.

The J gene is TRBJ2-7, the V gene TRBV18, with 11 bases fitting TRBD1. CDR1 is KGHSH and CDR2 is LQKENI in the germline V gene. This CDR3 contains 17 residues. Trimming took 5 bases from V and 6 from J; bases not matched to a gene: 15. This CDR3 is CASSSGHIVGTGGEQYF. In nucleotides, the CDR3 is TGTGCCAGCTCATCGGGACACATTGTGGGGACAGGGGGCGAGCAGTACTTC.

CDR3 region: CASSLVGGASYNEQFF. DNA for the CDR3: TGTGCCAGCAGCTTAGTTGGGGGGGCGTCGTACAATGAGCAGTTCTTC. The rearrangement uses TRBV11-2 and TRBJ2-1; D perhaps matches TRBD2 (7 bases). CDR1 is SGHAT and CDR2 is FQNNGV in the germline V gene. CDR3 length equals 16 residues. Trimming removed 1 base at V and 4 bases at J, with 14 bases between.

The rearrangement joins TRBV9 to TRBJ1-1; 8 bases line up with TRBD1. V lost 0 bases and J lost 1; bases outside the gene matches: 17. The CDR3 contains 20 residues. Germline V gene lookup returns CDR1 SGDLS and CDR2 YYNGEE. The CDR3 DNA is TGTGCCAGCAGCGTAGAGCCAGGGGGCGTCAGGGGACCCCCGAACACTGAAGCTTTCTTT. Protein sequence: CASSVEPGGVRGPPNTEAFF.

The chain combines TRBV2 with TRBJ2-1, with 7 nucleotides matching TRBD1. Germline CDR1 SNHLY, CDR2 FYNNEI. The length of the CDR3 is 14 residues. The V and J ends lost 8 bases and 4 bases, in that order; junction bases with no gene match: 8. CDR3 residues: CASGDSSPYNEQFF. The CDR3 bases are TGTGCCAGCGGGGACAGTTCCCCTTACAATGAGCAGTTCTTC.

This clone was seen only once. CDR3 amino acids: CASSIDRGIGELFF. The DNA for the CDR3 is TGTGCCAGCAGCATCGACAGGGGAATCGGGGAGCTGTTTTTT. The V and J genes are TRBV5-8 and TRBJ2-2; 8 bases map to TRBD1. There are 14 residues in the CDR3. Germline CDR1 is SGHTS and CDR2 is YDEGEE. The junction had 6 bases not matched to a gene; V was cut back by 4 bases and J by 7 bases.

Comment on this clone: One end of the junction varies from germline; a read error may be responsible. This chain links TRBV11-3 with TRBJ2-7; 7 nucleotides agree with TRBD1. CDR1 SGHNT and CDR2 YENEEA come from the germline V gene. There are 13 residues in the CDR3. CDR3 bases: TGTGCCAGCAGTTTAGGGGACAGTTACGAGCAGTACTTC. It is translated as CASSLGDSYEQYF.

CDR3 coding DNA: TGCGCCAGCAGCCCCCTGGACAGGGCAGTGGGGGAGCAGTACTTC. Protein: CASSPLDRAVGEQYF. The chain uses TRBV5-1 and TRBJ2-7; 8 positions match TRBD1. This CDR3 has 15 residues. J was trimmed by 7 bases and V by 4 bases; bases with no gene match: 13. Looked up from germline, CDR1 is SGHRS and CDR2 is YFSETQ. Based on the CDR3 plus reference TRBV5-1 and TRBJ2-7, the full variable domain is KAGVTQTPRYLIKTRGQQVTLSCSPISGHRSVSWYQQTPGQGLQFLFEYFSETQRNKGNFPGRFSGRQFSNSRSEMNVSTLELGDSALYLCASSPLDRAVGEQYFGPGTRLTVT.

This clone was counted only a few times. The CDR3 region is CASSQIMASGNTIYF. Written as DNA, the CDR3 is TGTGCCAGCAGCCAAATCATGGCCTCTGGAAACACCATATATTTT. The chain is built from TRBV4-2 and TRBJ1-3; D gene unclear. This CDR3 has 15 residues. V gave up 2 bases and J gave up 0 bases, with 8 bases separating them. CDR1 and CDR2 (germline): LGHNA, YNFKEQ.

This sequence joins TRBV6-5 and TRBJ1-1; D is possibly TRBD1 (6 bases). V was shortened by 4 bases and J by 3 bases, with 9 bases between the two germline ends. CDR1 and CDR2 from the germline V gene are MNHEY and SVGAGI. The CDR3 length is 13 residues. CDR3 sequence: CASSSDSDTEAFF. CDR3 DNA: TGTGCCAGCAGTTCGGACAGTGACACTGAAGCTTTCTTT.

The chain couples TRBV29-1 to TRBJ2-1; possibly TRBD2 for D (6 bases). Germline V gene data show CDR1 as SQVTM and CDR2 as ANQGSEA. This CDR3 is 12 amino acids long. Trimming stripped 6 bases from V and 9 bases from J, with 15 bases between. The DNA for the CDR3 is TGCAGCGTAGGGGACTTTATGGGTGAGCAGTTCTTC. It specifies CSVGDFMGEQFF.

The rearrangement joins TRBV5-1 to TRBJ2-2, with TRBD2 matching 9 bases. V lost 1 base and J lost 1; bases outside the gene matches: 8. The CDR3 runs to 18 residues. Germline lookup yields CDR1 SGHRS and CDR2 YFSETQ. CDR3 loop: CASSLRAGGPMNTGELFF. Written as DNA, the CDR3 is TGCGCCAGCAGCTTGAGGGCGGGGGGGCCTATGAACACCGGGGAGCTGTTTTTT.